This TCR beta chain was found in a study of T cell repertoires in cytomegalovirus infection. On the study more broadly: CMV epitopes, recently identified HLA-C-restricted and well-studied HLA-B-restricted, were used. Both CMV infection and a matching HLA type were indicated by public TCR beta signatures.

TCRdb processed the reads anew with MiXCR; each CDR3 protein has one entry. The repertoire holds approximately 100,000 distinct CDR3 sequences, with under 30% as singletons. This clonotype has more than one count but fewer than ten. The antigen is unknown. Overall study results and limits: The study found HLA-C-restricted CMV-specific TCR beta clonotypes dominating the ex vivo response. Public TCR beta family frequency separated CMV-and-HLA carriers, including in an independent cohort.

The germline V gene has CDR1 SGHVS and CDR2 FQNEAQ. This CDR3 comprises 14 residues. V gave up 0 bases and J gave up 1 base, with 7 bases separating them. This TCR derives from a human donor in good health (CMV status not recorded). Some clones in this sample may be carry-over from other donors' samples. The material sequenced was CD8+ T cells from cultured PBMCs, taken from culture after CMV antigen stimulation. The chain joins TRBV7-8 to TRBJ2-7; D not certain. CDR3 amino acids: CASSLAVPSYEQYF. The CDR3 region has the DNA TGTGCCAGCAGCTTAGCGGTCCCTTCCTACGAGCAGTACTTC.